The rows below give T cell receptor beta chains drawn from one sample of a study of blood T cell repertoires in COVID-19. Clones were sequenced by immunoSEQ multiplex PCR, and TCRdb holds only the in-frame ones, with some missing. The table has 250,000 to 350,000 clones, around 90% seen once; the top ten hold 1.7%. Sample: PBMCs or T cells enriched from blood (not recorded which). All receptors come from a woman between 18 and 29 years old with acute COVID-19. Each CDR3 is given with its conserved first and last residue. A D gene is named only where the DNA matches it firmly. The listing skips clone size in some rows; elsewhere it reads once, few, many or a size class.

NA	TRBJ2-7	NA	13	TRBV30	TGTGCCTGTTCAGGGGTATCCCACTACGAGCAGTACTTC	CACSGVSHYEQYF
NA	TRBJ1-1	NA	12	TRBV29-1	TGCAGCGCAGGACAGTTGAACACTGAAGCTTTCTTT	CSAGQLNTEAFF
TRBD2	TRBJ2-7	NA	21	TRBV3-1/TRBV3-2	TGTGCCAGCAGCCAAGATGGGTTAGGGCTAGCGGGAGGATCCAGCTCCTACGAGCAGTACTTC	CASSQDGLGLAGGSSSYEQYF
NA	TRBJ1-4	NA	16	TRBV5-5	TGTGCCAGCAGCTTGTCACGTGGTCGGAGTAATGAAAAACTGTTTTTT	CASSLSRGRSNEKLFF
NA	TRBJ1-3	once	14	TRBV5-1	TGCGCCAGCAGTCAAAAGGGGTCTGGAAACACCATATATTTT	CASSQKGSGNTIYF
TRBD2	TRBJ2-3	NA	15	TRBV28	TGTGCCAGCAGTACGACTAGCGGTGGCACAGATACGCAGTATTTT	CASSTTSGGTDTQYF
TRBD1	TRBJ2-1	NA	15	TRBV14	TGTGCCAGCAGCAAAGACAGGGGAAAATACAATGAGCAGTTCTTC	CASSKDRGKYNEQFF
TRBD2	TRBJ2-7	NA	14	TRBV30	TGTGCCTGGAGGGGACTAGCGGGAAGATACGAGCAGTACTTC	CAWRGLAGRYEQYF
TRBD1	TRBJ1-5	NA	16	TRBV9	TGTGCCAGCAGCCCATCCGGGACAGCTCTCGGGGGGCCCCAGCATTTT	CASSPSGTALGGPQHF
NA	TRBJ1-6	NA	13	TRBV30	TGTGCCTGGAGTAAGAACTCCAATTCACCCCTCCACTTT	CAWSKNSNSPLHF
NA	TRBJ2-1	NA	14	TRBV6-1	TGTGCCAGCAGTGATTTCTCAGGGTACAATGAGCAGTTCTTC	CASSDFSGYNEQFF
TRBD2	TRBJ2-3	NA	15	TRBV4-1	TGCGCCAGCAGCCACGGGACTAGCGGAACAGATACGCAGTATTTT	CASSHGTSGTDTQYF
TRBD2	TRBJ2-3	NA	14	TRBV24-1	TGTGCCACCAGCGACGGGGGGAAGGGAGATACGCAGTATTTT	CATSDGGKGDTQYF
NA	TRBJ2-3	NA	11	TRBV28	TGTGCCAGCAGTTTAGAGGGAACGCAGTATTTT	CASSLEGTQYF
NA	TRBJ2-5	NA	16	TRBV6-5	TGTGCCAGCAGTTACCGCGGACAGGGAGGGCAGGAGACCCAGTACTTC	CASSYRGQGGQETQYF
TRBD2	TRBJ2-1	once	18	TRBV9	TGTGCCAGCAGCCCGACAAGACAACTAGCGGGAGAGCGCAATGAGCAGTTCTTC	CASSPTRQLAGERNEQFF
NA	TRBJ2-2	NA	13	TRBV10-3	TGTGCCATCAGTGATCTAGGCCCCGGGGAGCTGTTTTTT	CAISDLGPGELFF
NA	TRBJ2-1	NA	13	TRBV27	TGTGCCAGCGGAGGAGGGCAGTACAATGAGCAGTTCTTC	CASGGGQYNEQFF
NA	TRBJ1-2	NA	14	TRBV19	TGTGCCACTAACCCCGACTGGCTGGCGGGTGGCTACACCTTC	CATNPDWLAGGYTF
TRBD1	TRBJ1-1	NA	15	TRBV27	TGTGCCAGCAGTTTATCTGGACAGGACATCACTGAAGCTTTCTTT	CASSLSGQDITEAFF
NA	TRBJ2-3	NA	19	TRBV7-2	TGTGCCAGCAGCTTAGAGGGCTGGGTCTCAACGGGAGCGGCAGATACGCAGTATTTT	CASSLEGWVSTGAADTQYF
TRBD1	TRBJ2-7	NA	14	TRBV27	TGTGCCAGCAGTATCTCAGGGGGCTTCAACGAGCAGTACTTC	CASSISGGFNEQYF
NA	TRBJ2-5	NA	13	TRBV15	TGTGCCACCAGCAGAGTTAGCAAAGAGACCCAGTACTTC	CATSRVSKETQYF
TRBD2	TRBJ2-7	NA	15	TRBV11-3	TGTGCCAGCAGCTTAGCGGGAGGGAGCTCCTACGAGCAGTACTTC	CASSLAGGSSYEQYF
TRBD2	TRBJ2-1	few	14	TRBV5-4	TGTGCCAGCAGCTTTGTGGGGACTAGCGTTGAGCAGTTCTTC	CASSFVGTSVEQFF
NA	TRBJ1-2	few	14	TRBV30	TGTGCCTGGAGCGCGTTCGTTGACAGCTATGGCTACACCTTC	CAWSAFVDSYGYTF
NA	TRBJ2-5	NA	14	TRBV28	TGTGCCAGCAGAGAATCGGGGGGCAGGGAGACCCAGTACTTC	CASRESGGRETQYF
NA	TRBJ1-6	NA	14	TRBV6-5	TGTGCCAGCAGTTTGGGACAAGGGACTTCACCCCTCCACTTT	CASSLGQGTSPLHF
NA	TRBJ1-3	NA	14	TRBV6-5	TGTGCCAGCAGTTTGCAGGGCGGTGGAAACACCATATATTTT	CASSLQGGGNTIYF
TRBD2	TRBJ2-1	NA	15	TRBV6-5	TGTGCCAGCAGGGGCCGGACTAGCGGGAACAATGAGCAGTTCTTC	CASRGRTSGNNEQFF
NA	TRBJ2-7	NA	14	TRBV4-1	TGCGCCAGCAGCCAAGTACAGAGCTCCTACGAGCAGTACTTC	CASSQVQSSYEQYF
TRBD1	TRBJ2-2	NA	15	TRBV6-5	TGTGCCAGCAGGGGGACAGCACCGAACACCGGGGAGCTGTTTTTT	CASRGTAPNTGELFF
TRBD2	TRBJ2-1	once	16	TRBV2	TGTGCCAGTAACCGTCTAGCGGGATCGGGTGCCCATGAGCAGTTCTTC	CASNRLAGSGAHEQFF
TRBD1	TRBJ1-6	NA	17	TRBV28	TGTGCCAGCAGTCTAGGGGGGACAGGCTCCTATAATTCACCCCTCCACTTT	CASSLGGTGSYNSPLHF
TRBD2	TRBJ2-6	once	20	TRBV28	TGTGCCAGCAGGGGACTAGCGGGAGGAAAGGCGAGCTCTGGGGCCAACGTCCTGACTTTC	CASRGLAGGKASSGANVLTF
TRBD2	TRBJ2-3	once	15	TRBV19	TGTGCCAGTAGTAACCCCCGGGGGGACACAGATACGCAGTATTTT	CASSNPRGDTDTQYF
NA	TRBJ1-4	NA	14	TRBV28	TGTGCCAGCAGGGCGTGGGGGCGCGATGAAAAACTGTTTTTT	CASRAWGRDEKLFF
NA	TRBJ1-6	NA	13	TRBV30	TGTGCCTGGGGGACCCAGGGCAATTCACCCCTCCACTTT	CAWGTQGNSPLHF
NA	TRBJ1-6	NA	13	TRBV30	TGTGCCTGGAGTCTCAGGCCCAATTCACCCCTCCACTTT	CAWSLRPNSPLHF
TRBD1	TRBJ2-7	NA	14	TRBV19	TGTGCCAGTACCGAAGGGACAGGGGGGTACGAGCAGTACTTC	CASTEGTGGYEQYF
NA	TRBJ2-7	NA	14	TRBV2	TGTGCCAGCAGTGAGTCTCTAGCTTCGTACGAGCAGTACTTC	CASSESLASYEQYF
NA	TRBJ2-2	NA	14	TRBV11-3	TGTGCCAGCAGCTTATCCGGGAGCGCCGGGGAGCTGTTTTTT	CASSLSGSAGELFF
TRBD1	TRBJ1-2	NA	17	TRBV5-5	TGTGCCAGCAGCTTGCAAGGACAGGGCCGAGCTAACTATGGCTACACCTTC	CASSLQGQGRANYGYTF
NA	TRBJ1-4	NA	13	TRBV2	TGTGCCAGCTCAGGGGTTCACGGGGAAAAACTGTTTTTT	CASSGVHGEKLFF
NA	TRBJ1-6	NA	14	TRBV28	TGTGCCAGCAGTTTAGGGGGGGAGGTATCACCCCTCCACTTT	CASSLGGEVSPLHF
TRBD2	TRBJ2-1	NA	15	TRBV18	TGTGCCAGCTCACCAGCCGGGACTACCTACAATGAGCAGTTCTTC	CASSPAGTTYNEQFF
TRBD2	TRBJ2-1	NA	18	TRBV5-6	TGTGCCAGCAGCGCCGGGACTAGCGGGAGGGCCTCTGGCAATGAGCAGTTCTTC	CASSAGTSGRASGNEQFF
NA	TRBJ1-1	once	11	TRBV29-1	TGCAGCGTTGGTCGGGGTTATGAAGCTTTCTTT	CSVGRGYEAFF
NA	TRBJ1-3	NA	14	TRBV15	TGTGCCACCAGCAGAGACAGCTCTGGAAACACCATATATTTT	CATSRDSSGNTIYF
NA	TRBJ1-1	once	14	TRBV19	TGTGCCAGTAAGGAAGCGTCGGGATCCACTGAAGCTTTCTTT	CASKEASGSTEAFF
TRBD1	TRBJ1-3	NA	12	TRBV30	TGTGCCTGGGGGACAGTTGGAAACACCATATATTTT	CAWGTVGNTIYF
NA	TRBJ2-7	NA	13	TRBV5-6	TGTGCCAGCAGCTTGGGAGGGTTGGGCGAGCAGTACTTC	CASSLGGLGEQYF
NA	TRBJ2-7	NA	15	TRBV5-4	TGTGCCAGCAGCCCCGAGGTGGGGGCGCGGTACGAGCAGTACTTC	CASSPEVGARYEQYF
NA	TRBJ2-1	NA	13	TRBV4-3	TGCGCCAGCAGCAAGGGAGTCTCGGACGAGCAGTTCTTC	CASSKGVSDEQFF